A selection of T cell receptor beta chains follows, all from one sample in a study of vaccination and CD4 T cells after COVID-19. Their recognized antigens are unknown. MiXCR, applied by TCRdb to the PCR reads, yields one record per CDR3 protein. The repertoire holds about 22,000 distinct CDR3 sequences, with about 30% as singletons. Sequenced: cultured CD4+ T cells from blood. The receptors were gathered from a human donor with COVID-19. CDR3s include the opening cysteine and the closing phenylalanine or tryptophan. Each record gives: V gene, J gene, CDR3 length, clone size, D gene, CDR3 protein, CDR3 DNA. A D gene is named only where the DNA matches it firmly. The listing skips clone size in some rows; elsewhere it reads once, few, many or a size class.

V: TRBV29-1; J: TRBJ1-1; length: 11; size: .; D: .; CDR3: CSVAGGGGAFF; DNA: TGCAGCGTTGCGGGGGGGGGAGGAGCTTTCTTT
V: TRBV7-2; J: TRBJ1-1; length: 16; size: .; D: .; CDR3: CASSLARWTANTEAFF; DNA: TGTGCCAGCAGCTTAGCCAGGTGGACAGCGAACACTGAAGCTTTCTTT
V: TRBV12-3/TRBV12-4; J: TRBJ2-5; length: 14; size: .; D: TRBD2; CDR3: CASSGGRGRETQYF; DNA: TGTGCCAGCAGTGGGGGGAGGGGCCGGGAGACCCAGTACTTC
V: TRBV7-9; J: TRBJ2-2; length: 14; size: .; D: .; CDR3: CASSLIRATGELFF; DNA: TGTGCCAGCAGCTTAATAAGGGCGACCGGGGAGCTGTTTTTT
V: TRBV20-1; J: TRBJ2-3; length: 15; size: few; D: TRBD2; CDR3: CSNLPSGGARDTQYF; DNA: TGCAGTAACCTCCCTAGCGGGGGGGCACGGGATACGCAGTATTTT
V: TRBV2; J: TRBJ2-1; length: 13; size: few; D: TRBD1; CDR3: CASGETGGYEQFF; DNA: TGTGCCAGCGGCGAGACAGGGGGCTATGAGCAGTTCTTC
V: TRBV14; J: TRBJ1-2; length: 15; size: .; D: .; CDR3: CASSQGLGGIYGYTF; DNA: TGTGCCAGCAGCCAAGGTCTTGGGGGGATCTATGGCTACACCTTC
V: TRBV20-1; J: TRBJ1-5; length: 15; size: .; D: .; CDR3: CGAREVAQAHQPQHF; DNA: TGCGGTGCTAGGGAGGTGGCACAAGCCCATCAGCCCCAGCATTTT
V: TRBV20-1; J: TRBJ2-7; length: 12; size: .; D: .; CDR3: CSAPDNSYEQYF; DNA: TGCAGTGCGCCGGACAATTCCTACGAGCAGTACTTC
V: TRBV28; J: TRBJ1-1; length: 13; size: .; D: .; CDR3: CASSYGLNTEAFF; DNA: TGTGCCAGCAGTTATGGATTGAACACTGAAGCTTTCTTT
V: TRBV4-1; J: TRBJ2-3; length: 14; size: .; D: .; CDR3: CASSQGPGSDTQYF; DNA: TGCGCCAGCAGCCAGGGGCCTGGATCAGATACGCAGTATTTT
V: TRBV9; J: TRBJ1-4; length: 15; size: .; D: TRBD1; CDR3: CASSQSGTGREKLFF; DNA: TGTGCCAGCAGCCAGAGTGGGACAGGGAGGGAAAAACTGTTTTTT
V: TRBV12-3/TRBV12-4; J: TRBJ2-5; length: 16; size: .; D: TRBD2; CDR3: CASSLGLARRGETQYF; DNA: TGTGCCAGCAGCCTCGGACTAGCGCGGAGGGGAGAGACCCAGTACTTC
V: TRBV6-1; J: TRBJ2-1; length: 15; size: few; D: TRBD2; CDR3: CASSPRAGAYNEQFF; DNA: TGTGCCAGCAGTCCCCGAGCGGGGGCTTACAATGAGCAGTTCTTC
V: TRBV5-1; J: TRBJ2-1; length: 16; size: .; D: .; CDR3: CASTIGGASSYNEQFF; DNA: TGCGCCAGCACAATCGGGGGCGCTAGCTCCTACAATGAGCAGTTCTTC
V: TRBV20-1; J: TRBJ1-2; length: 15; size: .; D: TRBD1; CDR3: CSALDRGSSNYGYTF; DNA: TGCAGTGCCCTGGACAGGGGGTCCAGTAACTATGGCTACACCTTC
V: TRBV6-1; J: TRBJ1-6; length: 14; size: .; D: .; CDR3: CASSTGFGAKPPHF; DNA: TGTGCCAGCAGTACGGGGTTTGGGGCTAAGCCCCCCCACTTT
V: TRBV29-1; J: TRBJ2-3; length: 12; size: .; D: .; CDR3: CSVEASSDTQYF; DNA: TGCAGCGTTGAAGCCAGCTCAGATACGCAGTATTTT
V: TRBV6-5; J: TRBJ1-2; length: 15; size: few; D: .; CDR3: CASSYTGRTNYGYTF; DNA: TGTGCCAGCAGTTACACGGGACGGACTAACTATGGCTACACCTTC
V: TRBV20-1; J: TRBJ2-7; length: 16; size: once; D: TRBD2; CDR3: CSARGVAGGRPYEQYF; DNA: TGCAGTGCTAGAGGGGTAGCGGGGGGGCGACCCTACGAGCAGTACTTC
V: TRBV7-6; J: TRBJ2-2; length: 15; size: .; D: .; CDR3: CASSFPQGNTGELFF; DNA: TGTGCCAGCAGCTTCCCACAGGGCAACACCGGGGAGCTGTTTTTT
V: TRBV6-2/TRBV6-3; J: TRBJ2-5; length: 13; size: .; D: .; CDR3: CASRQEGGGAQYF; DNA: TGTGCCAGCAGACAAGAAGGGGGGGGGGCCCAGTACTTC
V: TRBV5-1; J: TRBJ1-6; length: 13; size: .; D: .; CDR3: CASSLDSNSPLHF; DNA: TGCGCCAGCAGCTTGGACAGTAATTCACCCCTCCACTTT
V: TRBV12-3/TRBV12-4; J: TRBJ1-2; length: 11; size: .; D: .; CDR3: CANRRVDGYTF; DNA: TGTGCCAACAGACGAGTTGATGGCTACACCTTC
V: TRBV12-3/TRBV12-4; J: TRBJ1-2; length: 14; size: few; D: TRBD1; CDR3: CAYDRGLLNYGYTF; DNA: TGTGCCTACGACAGGGGGCTTTTAAACTATGGCTACACCTTC
V: TRBV11-2; J: TRBJ2-3; length: 16; size: .; D: TRBD1; CDR3: CASSLRTGLAFLAQYF; DNA: TGTGCCAGCAGCTTACGGACAGGACTCGCTTTTCTTGCGCAGTATTTT
V: TRBV5-1; J: TRBJ2-5; length: 14; size: .; D: .; CDR3: CASSVGSGRETQYF; DNA: TGCGCCAGCAGCGTTGGGTCGGGGAGAGAGACCCAGTACTTC
V: TRBV9; J: TRBJ2-7; length: 15; size: .; D: TRBD1; CDR3: CASSPGTGGNYEQYF; DNA: TGTGCCAGCAGCCCCGGGACAGGGGGCAATTACGAGCAGTACTTC
V: TRBV2; J: TRBJ1-5; length: 13; size: few; D: TRBD1; CDR3: CANGGTVNQPQHF; DNA: TGTGCCAACGGCGGGACAGTTAATCAGCCCCAGCATTTT
V: TRBV6-1; J: TRBJ1-2; length: 13; size: medium-sized; D: .; CDR3: CASSNRYGYGYTF; DNA: TGTGCCAGCTCAAACAGGTACGGCTATGGCTACACCTTC
V: TRBV20-1; J: TRBJ1-2; length: 14; size: .; D: TRBD1; CDR3: CSAEVRDRADGYTF; DNA: TGCAGTGCAGAGGTCCGGGACAGGGCAGATGGCTACACCTTC
V: TRBV30; J: TRBJ2-5; length: 12; size: .; D: .; CDR3: CAWEQGQETQYF; DNA: TGTGCCTGGGAACAGGGACAAGAGACCCAGTACTTC
V: TRBV6-1; J: TRBJ1-1; length: 16; size: .; D: TRBD1; CDR3: CASSVYEGGQYTEAFF; DNA: TGTGCCAGCAGTGTGTATGAGGGGGGACAGTACACTGAAGCTTTCTTT
V: TRBV5-6; J: TRBJ2-3; length: 14; size: .; D: .; CDR3: CASSFRLARDTQYF; DNA: TGTGCCAGCAGCTTCCGGCTAGCTAGGGATACGCAGTATTTT
V: TRBV6-5; J: TRBJ1-6; length: 17; size: .; D: .; CDR3: CASSYLSGTGYNSPLHF; DNA: TGTGCCAGCAGTTACCTCTCCGGGACTGGCTATAATTCACCCCTCCACTTT
V: TRBV28; J: TRBJ1-5; length: 14; size: .; D: .; CDR3: CASSFGSGNQPQHF; DNA: .
V: TRBV5-4; J: TRBJ1-3; length: 15; size: .; D: .; CDR3: CASSLDRNSGNTIYF; DNA: TGTGCCAGCAGCTTGGATAGGAACTCTGGAAACACCATATATTTT
V: TRBV19; J: TRBJ2-3; length: 16; size: .; D: .; CDR3: CASSTQIPPIPDTQYF; DNA: TGTGCCAGTAGTACTCAGATTCCCCCGATCCCAGATACGCAGTATTTT
V: TRBV11-3; J: TRBJ2-3; length: 12; size: few; D: .; CDR3: CASSQGENTQYF; DNA: TGTGCCAGCAGCCAAGGGGAGAATACGCAGTATTTT
V: TRBV5-8; J: TRBJ1-5; length: 15; size: few; D: .; CDR3: CASSRDAGIYQPQHF; DNA: TGTGCCAGCAGCCGGGACGCAGGGATCTATCAGCCCCAGCATTTT
V: TRBV12-3/TRBV12-4; J: TRBJ1-3; length: 15; size: .; D: .; CDR3: CASSFQGPPGNTIYF; DNA: TGTGCCAGCAGTTTCCAGGGACCCCCTGGAAACACCATATATTTT
V: TRBV25-1; J: TRBJ2-2; length: 15; size: .; D: TRBD1; CDR3: CASSDRGRDTGELFF; DNA: TGTGCCAGCAGTGATAGGGGGCGAGACACCGGGGAGCTGTTTTTT
V: TRBV7-9; J: TRBJ1-1; length: 12; size: .; D: .; CDR3: CASSHQGTEAFF; DNA: TGTGCCAGCAGCCATCAAGGGACTGAAGCTTTCTTT
V: TRBV19; J: TRBJ2-3; length: 14; size: .; D: .; CDR3: CASREAASTDTQYF; DNA: TGTGCCAGTAGGGAAGCGGCTAGCACAGATACGCAGTATTTT
V: TRBV15; J: TRBJ1-5; length: 16; size: few; D: .; CDR3: CATSPLPTGRNQPQHF; DNA: TGTGCCACCAGCCCCCTACCCACAGGGAGAAATCAGCCCCAGCATTTT
V: TRBV19; J: TRBJ1-4; length: 15; size: few; D: .; CDR3: CASSIFPNGNEKLFF; DNA: TGTGCCAGTAGTATATTCCCAAACGGGAATGAAAAACTGTTTTTT
V: TRBV7-2; J: TRBJ2-1; length: 15; size: .; D: .; CDR3: CASSLGQRVPNEQFF; DNA: TGTGCCAGCAGCTTAGGTCAGCGGGTGCCTAATGAGCAGTTCTTC
V: TRBV27; J: TRBJ1-1; length: 14; size: few; D: TRBD1; CDR3: CASSPDRAPSEAFF; DNA: TGTGCCAGCAGTCCAGACAGGGCCCCTTCTGAAGCTTTCTTT